This TCR beta chain was identified in a study of CD8 T cells in Susac syndrome. For the study at large: Active disease was present in more than 5 of the sequenced Susac syndrome patients, and remission in fewer than 10.

Unmatched junction bases numbered 10, after V lost 3 bases and J lost 4 bases. Germline CDR1 and CDR2: SQVTM and ANQGSEA. The CDR3 runs to 16 residues. RNA totalling roughly 0.5 to 1 ug underwent reverse transcription with random hexamers. Via MiXCR, TCRdb re-called the immunoSEQ multiplex PCR reads, giving one row per CDR3 protein. The repertoire includes more than 150,000 distinct CDR3 sequences, 90% to 96% of them detected once, and around 0.1% sits in the top ten. Sequencing was performed on CD4+ T cells from PBMCs. The receptor was isolated from a human donor with Susac syndrome. The chain carries TRBV29-1 and TRBJ2-5, with TRBD1 matching over 11 bases. CDR3 amino acids: CSVELGDRGSGETQYF. In nucleotides, the CDR3 is TGCAGCGTTGAGTTAGGGGACAGGGGGTCGGGAGAGACCCAGTACTTC.